Given below is one TCR beta chain in context. The antigen is undetermined. Measured with immunoSEQ multiplex PCR; TCRdb has only the in-frame clones, and not every one. The data show approximately 37,000 clones, with 75% seen just once and 9.8% held by the top ten. This record comes from a study of radiotherapy plus CTLA-4 blockade in lung cancer. Trimming at V came to 0 bases and at J to 6 bases, leaving 5 bases not matched to a gene. Looked up from germline, CDR1 is SGHDT and CDR2 is YYEEEE. CDR3 length: 15 amino acids. The study gave focal radiation plus ipilimumab CTLA-4 blockade to patients with chemo-refractory metastatic non-small-cell lung cancer. General study points: Tumor-derived TCR clones expanded in blood after radiotherapy plus ipilimumab. Early blood T cell clone dynamics reportedly forecast response best, with interferon-beta.

Sequencing used peripheral blood, obtained from a patient treated with radiotherapy plus ipilimumab. The chain links TRBV5-6 to TRBJ2-2; 7 nucleotides match TRBD1. The source is a human donor with non-small cell lung cancer who had stable disease on radiotherapy plus ipilimumab. The CDR3 sequence is CASSLVSTGPGELFF. The DNA of the CDR3 is TGTGCCAGCAGCTTGGTTTCGACAGGGCCCGGGGAGCTGTTTTTT.